These T cell receptor beta chains were read from a single sample in a study of T cell repertoires in cytomegalovirus infection. TCRdb re-derived calls from the reads in MiXCR, one entry per CDR3 protein. Found here are a few hundred thousand distinct CDR3 sequences, around 9.5% of them singletons; the top ten hold approximately 4.5%. The specimen was PBMCs. The receptors were gathered from a human donor in good health (CMV status not recorded). Some clones in this sample may be carry-over from other donors' samples. The conserved cysteine and the conserved F or W are not part of the CDR3 here.

CDR3	V
ATSRLLVGANVLT	TRBV15
ASSQEIWRQDTQY	TRBV14
SASGTSGEDEQF	TRBV20-1
ASSLGTANIQY	TRBV7-2
ASSLGQGTAYEQY	TRBV7-9
ASSLSAGTQY	TRBV5-6
ASSRGQGVLNSPLH	TRBV6-1
ASRQGPTDTQY	TRBV15
AGEGGRGTDTQD	TRBV12-5
ASRTVGGGDGYT	TRBV5-1
ASSQGGIGYEQY	TRBV12-3/TRBV12-4
ASSQGPTIQGANEKLF	TRBV12-3/TRBV12-4
SVEDLVTGGYGYT	TRBV29-1
ASSPREGDTDTQY	TRBV4-1
ASTSVGNSYGNTEAF	TRBV7-9
ASSKGQGERETQY	TRBV19
SAPKSMNTEAF	TRBV20-1
SVEGRDTQY	TRBV29-1
ASSEGERGSYEQY	TRBV2
ATSDSQGLQKRDTQY	TRBV24-1
SALEPSTDTQY	TRBV20-1
ASSLMQGPFSGANVLT	TRBV5-5
ASSSLAGGRRVNQPQH	TRBV7-2
ASSLKGRYTEAF	TRBV12-3/TRBV12-4
ASRFGLAGTDTQY	TRBV7-2
ASSDPTGDLPSYNEQF	TRBV25-1
ASSKTSGPYEQY	TRBV7-2
ASSFGLYNEQF	TRBV7-2
ASSLQPGGLGEKLF	TRBV7-2
ASTPRPGQGVIGKNIQY	TRBV7-2
ASSPKREGKETQY	TRBV27
ASSSRNIRAYEQY	TRBV11-1
ASRLQGHTDTQY	TRBV6-1
ASSYVSGSRNEQF	TRBV6-6
ASNKDRDEQF	TRBV7-6
ASRTIWGGNTEAF	TRBV6-8
SAREVYGYT	TRBV20-1
ASSLPTRAIVGELF	TRBV7-9
ACSVSTGGWTEAF	TRBV28
ASSTKTRMNTEAF	TRBV19
ASSQLAGIPEAF	TRBV3-1
ASSSRKTASYEQY	TRBV7-6
ASSYSPERAGLNTEAF	TRBV6-6
ATMSRGEHSPLH	TRBV12-3/TRBV12-4
ASSQGPGQGKGNEQF	TRBV4-1